A selection of T cell receptor beta chains follows, all from one sample in a study of T cell repertoires in cytomegalovirus infection. TCRdb analysed the reads with MiXCR anew, one entry per CDR3 protein. The data show approximately 200,000 distinct CDR3 sequences, about 28% seen once. Material: PBMCs. All receptors derive from a human donor in good health (CMV status not recorded). Some clones in this sample may be carry-over from other donors' samples. CDR3s include the opening cysteine and the closing phenylalanine or tryptophan. D genes are given only for firm matches. Clone sizes are given selectively: once, few, many, or a class where the clone is expanded.

J gene	clone size	V gene	D gene	CDR3 DNA	CDR3 protein
TRBJ2-3	-	TRBV14	-	TGTGCCAGCAACCAACCCGAGTTTGATACGCAGTATTTT	CASNQPEFDTQYF
TRBJ1-3	-	TRBV11-2	-	TGTGCCAGCGAACGGGACTACTCTGGAAACACCATATATTTT	CASERDYSGNTIYF
TRBJ1-1	few	TRBV7-2	-	TGTGCCAGCAGCTTAGGCTTACCGAGGACAGTTGAAGCTTTCTTT	CASSLGLPRTVEAFF
TRBJ2-3	-	TRBV2	-	TGTGCCAGCAGTGCAGGGGGGACCACTAGCACAGATACGCAGTATTTT	CASSAGGTTSTDTQYF
TRBJ2-7	few	TRBV5-1	-	TGCGCCAGCAGCTTGTTGGCGGACTACGAGCAGTACTTC	CASSLLADYEQYF
TRBJ1-2	-	TRBV6-1	-	TGTGCCAGCAGTGGGGCACCCCCTAACTATGGCTACACCTTC	CASSGAPPNYGYTF
TRBJ1-5	-	TRBV12-3/TRBV12-4	-	TGTGCCAGCAGTTACTCTGGGGGGCCCCAGCATTTT	CASSYSGGPQHF
TRBJ1-4	many	TRBV20-1	TRBD1	TGCAGTGCTAGAGGAGAAAGGACAGGGTGGCGTGAAAAACTGTTTTTT	CSARGERTGWREKLFF
TRBJ1-1	few	TRBV11-2	TRBD1	TGTGCCAGCAGTCCGGGACAGGGTAGGGAAAAAGCTTTCTTT	CASSPGQGREKAFF
TRBJ2-2	many	TRBV20-1	TRBD2	TGCAGTGCTAGGAGGGGCGGGGGGCCAGGAGGCGGGGAGCTGTTTTTT	CSARRGGGPGGGELFF
TRBJ1-4	few	TRBV2	-	TGTGCCAGCAACACACAGGGCGGAGGTGAAAAACTGTTTTTT	CASNTQGGGEKLFF
TRBJ1-4	-	TRBV7-2	-	TGTGCCAGCAGCTTAGCGATAGGGAATGAAAAACTGTTTTTT	CASSLAIGNEKLFF
TRBJ2-5	-	TRBV5-1	-	TGCGCCAGCAGCCGGGACTGGGGGGAGACCCAGTACTTC	CASSRDWGETQYF
TRBJ1-1	-	TRBV10-3	-	TGTGCCACGACATCGGTCGGGAACACTGAAGCTTTCTTT	CATTSVGNTEAFF
TRBJ2-7	few	TRBV20-1	-	TGCAGTGCTAGAGATCAGGCCGGGGACCTCTCCTACGAGCAGTACTTC	CSARDQAGDLSYEQYF
TRBJ2-7	-	TRBV18	-	TGTGCCAGCTCACCCCGACCGGTTGACGAGCAGTACTTC	CASSPRPVDEQYF
TRBJ1-1	once	TRBV12-3/TRBV12-4	TRBD1	TGTGCCAGCAGTGGACCCGGGACAGGGAGTAAAGAAGCTTTCTTT	CASSGPGTGSKEAFF